This T cell receptor beta chain was identified in a study of blood T cell repertoires in COVID-19. Across the whole study: Collection of acute and convalescent COVID-19 samples took place in the United States, Italy and Spain. From T cells, B-cell-depleted T cells, or PBMCs came the material, which was cDNA or gDNA.

This clone is a singleton in its sample. The CDR3 extends over 12 amino acids. Trimming cost V 7 bases and J 0 bases, with 6 bases left between them. Germline CDR1 reads KGHDR; CDR2 reads SFDVKD. In the original workflow: Researchers report that nucleated cell counts were estimated from reference gene primer amplification. Profiled with immunoSEQ multiplex PCR; TCRdb holds only in-frame clones, not every one. Clonal size and the V and J genes are those of that table, whereas D and trimming came from the DNA. The repertoire holds about 210,000 clones, with roughly nine tenths as singletons. V and J are TRBV24-1 and TRBJ2-7; no clear D gene. Sample: peripheral blood. This sequence was found in a man aged 40-50 years with acute or convalescent COVID-19. CDR3 loop: CATSPNSYEQYF. Here the CDR3 DNA reads TGTGCCACCAGCCCAAACTCCTACGAGCAGTACTTC.